Presented here are 11 T cell receptor beta chains from one specimen sequenced in a study of T cells in Graves' hyperthyroidism and ophthalmopathy. Amplified TCR beta CDR3 regions came from RNA transcripts. The TCR CDR3 was amplified in a first-round RT-PCR using the HTBI primer set. TCRdb called the multiplex PCR reads again in MiXCR, with one record for every CDR3 protein. The table lists approximately 740,000 distinct CDR3 sequences, 12% to 15% of them singletons. The sample consisted of blood. The receptors were gathered from a woman younger than 30 with Graves' hyperthyroidism.

This clonotype was counted between two and nine times. This chain links TRBV18 with TRBJ2-4; 10 bases fit TRBD1. From germline, CDR1 is KGHSH and CDR2 LQKENI. The CDR3 covers 17 residues. V shed 6 bases, J shed 3 bases, and the junction held 11 bases outside the gene matches. The CDR3 DNA reads as TGTGCCAGCTCTCCGGGGATCCGGGACAGGGGCAAAAACATTCAGTACTTC. Translation gives CASSPGIRDRGKNIQYF.

This clonotype was counted at least ten times. This chain uses TRBV11-2 with TRBJ2-5; no firm D call. The ends were cut back, 1 base at V and 2 bases at J, with 14 bases in the middle. The CDR3 loop spans 16 amino acids. CDR1 SGHAT and CDR2 FQNNGV come from the germline V gene. CDR3 DNA: TGTGCCAGCAGCTTAGGCCCCTTAGGGCTGCAAGAGACCCAGTACTTC. Its translation: CASSLGPLGLQETQYF. Supplemented by reference TRBV11-2 and TRBJ2-5, the full variable domain reads EAGVAQSPRYKIIEKRQSVAFWCNPISGHATLYWYQQILGQGPKLLIQFQNNGVVDDSQLPKDRFSAERLKGVDSTLKIQPAKLEDSAVYLCASSLGPLGLQETQYFGPGTRLLVL.

The gene calls are TRBV29-1 and TRBJ1-5; D may be TRBD1 (5 bases). V lost 4 bases to trimming and J lost 6 bases, with 13 bases between them. CDR1 and CDR2 from the germline V gene are SQVTM and ANQGSEA. This CDR3 is 13 amino acids long. The CDR3 DNA reads TGCAGCGTTGTGGGGCAGTTCGGTCAGCCCCAGCATTTT. This sequence encodes CSVVGQFGQPQHF.

The chain joins TRBV4-2 to TRBJ2-1, with TRBD2 as a possible D gene (6 bases). Trimming stripped 2 bases from V and 3 bases from J, with 11 bases between. This CDR3 is built from 15 residues. CDR1 is LGHNA, CDR2 YNFKEQ, per germline. Written as DNA, the CDR3 is TGTGCCAGCAGCCAACTCACGGGAGACTACAATGAGCAGTTCTTC. The encoded protein is CASSQLTGDYNEQFF.

This clonotype was seen only a few times. This chain uses TRBV30 with TRBJ1-1; TRBD1 might be the D (5 bases). Germline V gene sequence: CDR1 GTSNPN, CDR2 SVGIG (reference sequence). This CDR3 has 15 residues. With 7 bases removed from V and 0 bases from J, the gap between germline ends came to 18 bases. This CDR3 reads CASLGQGGVNTEAFF. Here the CDR3 DNA reads TGTGCCTCCCTGGGGCAGGGAGGGGTGAACACTGAAGCTTTCTTT.

This clonotype was detected ten times or more. The rearrangement links TRBV18 to TRBJ1-1; 8 positions match TRBD1. Germline CDR1 reads KGHSH; CDR2 reads LQKENI. J was trimmed by 5 bases and V by 5 bases; bases with no gene match: 7. This CDR3 spans 14 amino acids. The CDR3 sequence is CASSAQGAPTEAFF. The CDR3 DNA sequence: TGTGCCAGCTCAGCGCAGGGGGCACCGACTGAAGCTTTCTTT.

This rearrangement joins TRBV5-1 to TRBJ1-2, with 9 bases identical to TRBD1. J lost 2 bases, V lost 2 bases, and 7 bases had no gene match. The germline CDR1 and CDR2 sequences are SGHRS and YFSETQ. The CDR3 covers 16 residues. This chain's CDR3 is CASSFGQGISNYGYTF. The CDR3 DNA reads TGCGCCAGCAGCTTCGGACAGGGGATCTCCAACTATGGCTACACCTTC.

This chain uses TRBV20-1 with TRBJ2-5; D gene uncertain. The CDR3 has 14 residues. Trimming took 0 bases from V and 5 from J, leaving 13 bases between them. Germline assignment: CDR1 DFQATT and CDR2 SNEGSKA (reference sequence). The CDR3 protein is CSARDRMGKETQYF. CDR3 DNA sequence: TGCAGTGCTAGAGATCGAATGGGGAAGGAGACCCAGTACTTC.

This clonotype was counted ten times or more. The chain couples TRBV25-1 to TRBJ2-7, with 8 nucleotides matching TRBD2. Per the germline V gene, CDR1 is MGHDK and CDR2 is SYGVNS. This CDR3 region has 18 residues. V gave up 1 base and J gave up 0 bases; unmatched junction bases: 11. The CDR3 coding sequence is TGTGCCAGCAGTGAATCGATACTAGCGGTAACCCCCTCCTACGAGCAGTACTTC. Amino acid sequence: CASSESILAVTPSYEQYF.

This clonotype was observed many times. The V call is TRBV7-2, the J call TRBJ1-2, with TRBD1 identical over 7 bases. V was pared by 6 bases and J by 6 bases, with 16 bases of the junction left unmatched. The CDR3 totals 16 residues. Germline values: CDR1 SGHTA, CDR2 FQGNSA. The CDR3 DNA follows: TGTGCCAGCAGTTGGGGGGTAGGAGGGGGCATAGATGGCTACACCTTC. This translates into CASSWGVGGGIDGYTF.

The V gene is TRBV2, the J gene TRBJ1-2; no firm D call. CDR1 and CDR2 from the germline V gene are SNHLY and FYNNEI. This CDR3 is 14 amino acids long. V was clipped by 8 bases and J by 8 bases, with 21 bases between them. DNA for the CDR3: TGTGCCAGCCGGGATCACCGGGTGAAAGGGGGCTACACCTTC. This gives the protein CASRDHRVKGGYTF. The full variable domain, with the rest looked up from reference TRBV2 and TRBJ1-2, is EPEVTQTPSHQVTQMGQEVILRCVPISNHLYFYWYRQILGQKVEFLVSFYNNEISEKSEIFDDQFSVERPDGSNFTLKIRSTKLEDSAMYFCASRDHRVKGGYTFGSGTRLTVV.